The clone carrying this T cell receptor (beta chain) occurred many times. The sample originates from a study of human T cells and chemical hapten exposure. TCRdb ran MiXCR on the RACE reads and lists one entry per CDR3 protein. Seen here are 28,000 or so distinct CDR3 sequences, 5.8% observed once, and the top ten hold 4.5% to 7%. Time point reported: patch test 3, about 24 weeks after DPC sensitization. Treatment given: therapeutic diphenylcyclopropenone sensitization with weekly scalp DPC. This CDR3 has 16 residues. V was clipped by 8 bases and J by 1 base; unmatched bases: 9. Germline V CDR1 and CDR2: SGHAT, FQNNGV.

This specimen consisted of whole blood, obtained in connection with sensitization to the hapten diphenylcyclopropenone (DPC). V and J are TRBV11-2 and TRBJ2-2; 8 bases are shared with TRBD2. The TCR comes from a man aged 25-45 years with alopecia areata. Some clones in this sample may be carry-over from other donors' samples. This chain's CDR3 is CASSGLAGGNTGELFF. CDR3 bases: TGTGCCAGCTCGGGTCTGGCGGGAGGGAACACCGGGGAGCTGTTTTTT.